This T cell receptor (beta chain) came from a study of response to subunit inactivated influenza vaccine. General observations from the study: There was a suggestion from the authors that each seasonal influenza vaccination recruits few new T cells.

This clonotype was picked up a small number of times. Its target is unknown. There are 12 residues in the CDR3. J was trimmed by 3 bases and V by 8 bases; bases with no gene match: 4. Per germline, CDR1 MGHDK and CDR2 SYGVNS. One entry per CDR3 protein results from TCRdb running MiXCR on the RT-PCR reads. The repertoire holds about 240,000 distinct CDR3 sequences, with 10% to 15% as singletons. The gene calls are TRBV25-1 and TRBJ2-7, with 7 bases matching TRBD2. Specimen: non-naive T cells sorted from PBMCs, collected about 14 days before vaccination. This TCR was sampled from a man aged 45-60 years who received an inactivated influenza vaccine. CDR3 coding DNA: TGTGCCAGCCGGACTAGTTACTACGAGCAGTACTTC. Translation: CASRTSYYEQYF.